The 12 T cell receptor beta chains listed next were all sequenced from one sample in a study of blood T cell repertoires in COVID-19. Produced via immunoSEQ multiplex PCR; TCRdb's table is partial and in-frame only. In the table there are about 320,000 clones, about 82% of which are singletons. The sequencing input was peripheral blood. The origin of the receptors is a woman in her fifties or sixties with acute or convalescent COVID-19.

V usage is TRBV11-1 and J usage is TRBJ2-7; D might be TRBD2 (5 bases). The CDR3 is 14 residues long. The germline V and J ends were trimmed by 2 bases and 1 base, with 9 bases remaining between them. CDR1 is SGHAT, CDR2 FQDESV, per germline (reference sequence). The CDR3, as DNA: TGTGCCAGCAGCTTACTGGAGGATTCCTACGAGCAGTACTTC. Its protein is CASSLLEDSYEQYF.

The CDR3 sequence is CASSSSGVHSYNSPLHF. CDR3 DNA sequence: TGTGCCAGCAGTTCCTCGGGGGTCCACTCCTATAATTCACCCCTCCACTTT. The chain has TRBV28 and TRBJ1-6; a weak D match, TRBD1 (5 bases). V was pared by 4 bases and J by 0 bases, with 13 bases between. The CDR3 totals 17 residues. Germline CDR1 is MDHEN and CDR2 is SYDVKM.

The chain carries TRBV3-1 (or the pseudogene TRBV3-2) and TRBJ1-4; TRBD1 matches at 10 bases. This CDR3 is 19 amino acids long. V shed 0 bases, J shed 7 bases, and the junction held 14 bases outside the gene matches. CDR1 and CDR2 from the germline V gene are LGHDT and YNNKEL (reference sequence). This chain's CDR3 is CASSQDVAGTGVDGEKLFF. CDR3 sequence (DNA): TGTGCCAGCAGCCAAGACGTTGCTGGGACAGGGGTGGATGGTGAAAAACTGTTTTTT.

V and J are TRBV3-1 (or the pseudogene TRBV3-2) and TRBJ2-7, with 8 bases matching TRBD2. This CDR3 contains 15 residues. CDR1 LGHDT and CDR2 YNNKEL come from the germline V gene (reference sequence). The V gene end was trimmed by 1 base and the J gene end by 3 bases; junction bases not matched to a gene: 5. CDR3 residues: CASSQGREAVYEQYF. DNA of the CDR3: TGTGCCAGCAGCCAAGGGCGGGAGGCGGTCTACGAGCAGTACTTC.

V usage is TRBV19 and J usage is TRBJ2-7; D uncertain. This CDR3 has 14 amino acids. CDR1 is LNHDA and CDR2 is SQIVND in the germline V gene (reference sequence). V was trimmed by 7 bases and J by 1 base, leaving 14 bases between them. The CDR3 loop is CASTLTGMSYEQYF. The DNA of the CDR3 is TGTGCCAGTACCCTCACGGGTATGTCCTACGAGCAGTACTTC.

The rearrangement links TRBV11-3 to TRBJ1-1; D gene uncertain. V lost 1 base, J lost 7 bases, and 10 bases lay in between. Germline CDR1 and CDR2: SGHNT and YENEEA. CDR3 length: 13 residues. CDR3 sequence: CASSLGEAGEAFF. Written as DNA, the CDR3 is TGTGCCAGCAGCTTAGGGGAGGCTGGTGAAGCTTTCTTT.

The sample holds one count of this clone. This rearrangement joins TRBV27 to TRBJ1-2; 7 bases line up with TRBD1. The CDR3 is 14 amino acids. Germline trimming cut 5 bases from V and 7 bases from J; bases unmatched to any gene: 10. From germline, CDR1 is MNHEY and CDR2 SMNVEV (reference sequence). In DNA, the CDR3 is TGTGCCAGCAGTCTCCAACAGGGGTTGGCTGGCTACACCTTC. Amino acids: CASSLQQGLAGYTF.

The CDR3 DNA follows: TGCAGCGTTCTACAGGGAACTCTTCTGCGGGCTTTCTTT. Translated, it gives CSVLQGTLLRAFF. The J gene is TRBJ1-1, the V gene TRBV29-1; D is perhaps TRBD1 (6 bases). Germline loops: CDR1 SQVTM, CDR2 ANQGSEA. Trimming removed 5 bases at V and 11 bases at J, with 21 bases between. There are 13 residues in the CDR3.

The V call is TRBV12-3 or TRBV12-4, the J call TRBJ2-2, with 8 bases aligning to TRBD1. V shed 4 bases, J shed 7 bases, and the junction held 2 bases outside the gene matches. CDR3 length equals 13 residues. For the CDR3, the DNA is TGTGCCAGCAGTTCAGGGGGCGGCGGGGAGCTGTTTTTT. Its translation is CASSSGGGGELFF.

This clone appeared a few times. CDR3 amino acids: CASSKSGGVAIQPQHF. The CDR3 nucleotides read TGTGCCAGCAGCAAATCGGGGGGCGTAGCAATTCAGCCCCAGCATTTT. The V gene is TRBV6-6, the J gene TRBJ1-5, with D perhaps TRBD1 (6 bases). V was trimmed by 6 bases and J by 6 bases, leaving 21 bases between them. CDR3 length: 16 residues. The germline V gene has CDR1 MNHNY and CDR2 SVGAGI (reference sequence).

The chain carries TRBV19 and TRBJ2-1; 8 nucleotides line up with TRBD1. The CDR3 sequence is 14 residues long. CDR1 is LNHDA and CDR2 is SQIVND in the germline V gene (reference sequence). J was trimmed by 10 bases and V by 5 bases; bases with no gene match: 10. The CDR3 spells CASSSRTGSLEQFF. In DNA form, the CDR3 reads TGTGCCAGTAGTTCGCGGACAGGGTCCCTAGAGCAGTTCTTC.

This clone was counted a single time. V and J are TRBV9 and TRBJ2-1; D may be TRBD1 (5 bases). This CDR3 spans 16 amino acids. V was cut by 4 bases and J by 0 bases, with 14 bases left in between. From germline, CDR1 is SGDLS and CDR2 YYNGEE. CDR3 region: CASSPLQGSSYNEQFF. The CDR3 nucleotides read TGTGCCAGCAGCCCACTCCAGGGAAGCTCCTACAATGAGCAGTTCTTC.